This TCR beta chain originates from a study of T-cell reconstitution after alpha-beta-depleted transplantation in children. General study findings and limits: By about two months after transplant, alpha-beta T cells reportedly arose from several hundred graft clones that had expanded. Most T-cell counts and diversity one year after the transplant came from T cells that were newly produced.

A TCRbeta library incorporating unique molecular identifiers was prepared. TCRdb independently ran MiXCR on the PCR reads; one entry per CDR3 protein. Of about 980,000 distinct CDR3 sequences listed, about 26% were seen once; the top ten hold about 28%. This clonotype appeared many times. Antigen: not known. One end of the junction is discordant with germline, which a read error may explain. The length of the CDR3 is 14 residues. The germline CDR1 and CDR2 sequences are LGHNA and YNFKEQ. The sequence was collected from a boy less than two years old who had a stem cell transplant for SCID, so the T cells may come from the graft donor. Here the sequenced sample was PBMCs, mostly from graft donor cells, taken 360 days after TCRalphabeta/CD19-depleted stem cell transplant. The chain uses TRBV4-2 and TRBJ2-3, with 8 bases aligning to TRBD2. The chain's CDR3 is CASSQAGGTDTQYF. The CDR3 bases are TGCGCCAGCAGCCAAGCGGGGGGCACAGATACGCAGTATTTT.